A single sample gave rise to the 3 T cell receptor beta chains below, sequenced in a study of T cell changes during pregnancy in multiple sclerosis. Assay: immunoSEQ multiplex PCR; the TCRdb copy retains only in-frame clones and omits some. The repertoire holds fewer than 25,000 clones, with about 92% as singletons. Sequences were derived from CD8+ T cells from peripheral blood mononuclear cells, sampled in the third trimester of pregnancy. These receptors were collected from a female donor in good health, enrolled as a control in a pregnancy study.

Here the CDR3 DNA reads TGTGCCAGTAGTATAGGCGGGAGGGGCTACAATGAGCAGTTCTTC. It specifies CASSIGGRGYNEQFF. The rearrangement links TRBV19 to TRBJ2-1; 9 positions match TRBD2. V was pared by 1 base and J by 3 bases, with 1 base of the junction left unmatched. Germline lookup yields CDR1 LNHDA and CDR2 SQIVND (reference sequence). This CDR3 region has 15 residues.

The chain employs TRBV7-9 and TRBJ2-7, with 8 bases identical to TRBD1. The CDR3 contains 15 residues. V lost 4 bases to trimming and J lost 0 bases; unmatched junction nucleotides: 5. Germline loops: CDR1 SEHNR, CDR2 FQNEAQ (reference sequence). CDR3: CASSSQDRVSYEQYF. The CDR3, as DNA: TGTGCCAGCAGCTCCCAGGACAGGGTCTCCTACGAGCAGTACTTC.

V gene TRBV27 combines with J gene TRBJ2-1, with TRBD1 matching over 7 bases. Germline trimming cut 4 bases from V and 9 bases from J; bases unmatched to any gene: 12. In germline, CDR1 is MNHEY, CDR2 SMNVEV (reference sequence). The CDR3 has 15 amino acids. The CDR3 loop reads CASSSGTGASSEQFF. Here the CDR3 DNA reads TGTGCCAGCAGTTCGGGCACAGGGGCTTCTAGTGAGCAGTTCTTC.